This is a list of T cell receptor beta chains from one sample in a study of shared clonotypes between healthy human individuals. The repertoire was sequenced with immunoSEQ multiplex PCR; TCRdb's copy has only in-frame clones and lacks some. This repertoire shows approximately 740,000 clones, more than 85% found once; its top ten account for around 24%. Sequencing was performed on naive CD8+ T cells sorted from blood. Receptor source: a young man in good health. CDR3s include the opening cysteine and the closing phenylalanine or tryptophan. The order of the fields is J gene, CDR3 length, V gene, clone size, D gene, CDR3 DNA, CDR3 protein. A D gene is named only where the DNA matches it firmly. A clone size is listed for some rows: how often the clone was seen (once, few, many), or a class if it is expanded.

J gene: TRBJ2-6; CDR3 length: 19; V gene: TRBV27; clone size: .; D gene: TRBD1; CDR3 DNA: TGTGCCAGCAGTTTATCGACGGGGACAGGGGGCGCTGGGGCCAACGTCCTGACTTTC; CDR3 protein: CASSLSTGTGGAGANVLTF
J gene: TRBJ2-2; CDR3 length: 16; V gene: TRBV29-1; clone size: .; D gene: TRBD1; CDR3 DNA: TGCAGCGTTGAAGATCCCGGACAGGCGAGCACCGGGGAGCTGTTTTTT; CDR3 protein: CSVEDPGQASTGELFF
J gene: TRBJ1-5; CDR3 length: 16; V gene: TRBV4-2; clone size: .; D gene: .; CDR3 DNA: TGTGCCAGCAGCCAAGATCCGTCAGCCGGCGGTCAGCCCCAGCATTTT; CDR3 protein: CASSQDPSAGGQPQHF
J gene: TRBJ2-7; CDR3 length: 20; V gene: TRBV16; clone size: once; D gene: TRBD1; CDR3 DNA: TGTGCCAGCAGCCAATGGGGATCAGGACAGGGGCTTTCCTTGTCCTACGAGCAGTACTTC; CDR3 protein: CASSQWGSGQGLSLSYEQYF
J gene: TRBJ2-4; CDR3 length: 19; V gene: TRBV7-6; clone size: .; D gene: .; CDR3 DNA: TGTGCCAGCAGCTTACCAACGGACAGTAACGAACTAGCCAAAAACATTCAGTACTTC; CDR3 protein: CASSLPTDSNELAKNIQYF
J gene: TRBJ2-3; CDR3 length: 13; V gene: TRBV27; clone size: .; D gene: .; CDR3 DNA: TGTGCCAGCAGTTTCTTTCCGCCAGATACGCAGTATTTT; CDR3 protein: CASSFFPPDTQYF
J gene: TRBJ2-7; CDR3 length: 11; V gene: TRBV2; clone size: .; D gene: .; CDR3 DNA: TGTGCCAGCACCGGCTCCTACGAGCAGTACTTC; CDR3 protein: CASTGSYEQYF
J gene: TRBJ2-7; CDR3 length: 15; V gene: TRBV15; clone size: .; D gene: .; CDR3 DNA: TGTGCCACCAGCAGAGCGGGCACCCACGGTTACGAGCAGTACTTC; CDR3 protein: CATSRAGTHGYEQYF
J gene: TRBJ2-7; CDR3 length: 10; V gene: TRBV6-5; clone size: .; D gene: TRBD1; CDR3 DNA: TGTGCCAGCAGTTCAAACAGGGGTTACTTC; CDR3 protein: CASSSNRGYF
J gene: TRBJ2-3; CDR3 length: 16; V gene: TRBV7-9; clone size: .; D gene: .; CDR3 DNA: TGTGCCAGCAGCTTAATTCGGTTATTAGGCACAGATACGCAGTATTTT; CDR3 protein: CASSLIRLLGTDTQYF
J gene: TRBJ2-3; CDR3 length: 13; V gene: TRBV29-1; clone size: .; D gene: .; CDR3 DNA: TGCAGCACCCGAACCCCAGGGGCCGATACGCAGTATTTT; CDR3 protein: CSTRTPGADTQYF
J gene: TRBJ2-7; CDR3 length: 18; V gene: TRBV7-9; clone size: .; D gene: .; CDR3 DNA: TGTGCCAGCAGCCCAATAGGAAGGAACCGGGACATCTACTACGAGCAGTACTTC; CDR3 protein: CASSPIGRNRDIYYEQYF
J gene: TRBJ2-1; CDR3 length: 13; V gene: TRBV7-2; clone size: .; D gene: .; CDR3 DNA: TGTGCCAGCAGCTTAGCGTCCTACAATGAGCAGTTCTTC; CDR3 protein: CASSLASYNEQFF
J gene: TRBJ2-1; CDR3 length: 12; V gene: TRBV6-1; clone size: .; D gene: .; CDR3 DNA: TGTGCCAGCAACCTTTTCGGGGATGAGCAGTTCTTC; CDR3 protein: CASNLFGDEQFF
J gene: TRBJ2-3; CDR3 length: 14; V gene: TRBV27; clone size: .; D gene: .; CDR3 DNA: TGTGCCAGCAGTCTTACTAGGTTCACAGATACGCAGTATTTT; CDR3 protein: CASSLTRFTDTQYF
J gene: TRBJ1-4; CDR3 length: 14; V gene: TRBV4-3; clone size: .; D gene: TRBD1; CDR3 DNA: TGCGCCAGCAGCCAAGACAGGGGGAATGAAAAACTGTTTTTT; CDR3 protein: CASSQDRGNEKLFF
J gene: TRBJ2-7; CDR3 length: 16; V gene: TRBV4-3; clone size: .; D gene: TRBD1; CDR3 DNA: TGCGCCAGCAGCCATGGGGTGGGAGACAGGGGTTTCGAGCAGTACTTC; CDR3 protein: CASSHGVGDRGFEQYF
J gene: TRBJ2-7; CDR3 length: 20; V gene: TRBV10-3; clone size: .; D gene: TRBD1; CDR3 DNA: TGTGCCATCAGTGAGCCTTACGGACAGGGGAGGGATGAGGACGCGTACGAGCAGTACTTC; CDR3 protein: CAISEPYGQGRDEDAYEQYF
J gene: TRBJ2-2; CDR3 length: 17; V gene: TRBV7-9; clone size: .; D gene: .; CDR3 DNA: TGTGCCAGCAGCCAATTGCTAGCGGACAGAATCACCGGGGAGCTGTTTTTT; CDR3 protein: CASSQLLADRITGELFF
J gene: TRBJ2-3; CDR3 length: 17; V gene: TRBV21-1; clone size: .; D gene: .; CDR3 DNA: TGTGCCAGCAGCAAGCTTCTAGCGGGAGGGTTCACAGATACGCAGTATTTT; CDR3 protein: CASSKLLAGGFTDTQYF
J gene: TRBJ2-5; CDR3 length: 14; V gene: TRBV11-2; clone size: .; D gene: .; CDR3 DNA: TGTGCCAGCGTCGGGGTGGACGCTCAAGAGACCCAGTACTTC; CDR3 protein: CASVGVDAQETQYF
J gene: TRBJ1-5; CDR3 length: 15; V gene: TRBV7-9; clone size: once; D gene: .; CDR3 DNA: TGTGCCAGCAGCTCGTCGGAGGGAAGCAATCAGCCCCAGCATTTT; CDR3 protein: CASSSSEGSNQPQHF
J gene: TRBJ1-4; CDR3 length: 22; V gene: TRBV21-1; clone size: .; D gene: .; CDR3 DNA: TGTGCCAGCAGCAAAGGGTTGATGGGGTACCCACACCTCCCGCTTTATAATGAAAAACTGTTTTTT; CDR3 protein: CASSKGLMGYPHLPLYNEKLFF
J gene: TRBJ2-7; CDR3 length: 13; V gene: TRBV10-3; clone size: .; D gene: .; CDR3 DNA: TGTGCCATCAGTGAGTCTCTGTTATACGAGCAGTACTTC; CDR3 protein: CAISESLLYEQYF
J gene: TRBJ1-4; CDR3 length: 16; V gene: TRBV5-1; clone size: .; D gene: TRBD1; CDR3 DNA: TGCGCCAGCAGCTTGGTTCTCCGTCAGGGGGTCGAAAAACTGTTTTTT; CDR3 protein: CASSLVLRQGVEKLFF
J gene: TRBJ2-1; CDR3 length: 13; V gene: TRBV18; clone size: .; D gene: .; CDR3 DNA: TGTGCCAGCTCACCACTGAGGTTTGATGAGCAGTTCTTC; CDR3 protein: CASSPLRFDEQFF
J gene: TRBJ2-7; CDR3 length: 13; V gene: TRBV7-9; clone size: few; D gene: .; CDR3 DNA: TGTGCCAGCAGCCGGTCTCAAGGGTACGAGCAGTACTTC; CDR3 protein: CASSRSQGYEQYF
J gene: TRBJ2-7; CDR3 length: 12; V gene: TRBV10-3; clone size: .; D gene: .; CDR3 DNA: TGTGCCATCACGGCCAGCTCCTACGAGCAGTACTTC; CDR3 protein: CAITASSYEQYF
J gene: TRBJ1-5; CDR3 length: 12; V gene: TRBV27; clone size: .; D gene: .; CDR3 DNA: TGTGCCAGCAGGGACCCAGGGCGGGCCCAGCATTTT; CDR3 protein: CASRDPGRAQHF
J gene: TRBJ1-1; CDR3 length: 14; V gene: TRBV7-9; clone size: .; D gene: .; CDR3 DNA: TGTGCCAGCAGCTTAGGGAAACCCTGGAATGGGGCTTTCTTT; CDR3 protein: CASSLGKPWNGAFF
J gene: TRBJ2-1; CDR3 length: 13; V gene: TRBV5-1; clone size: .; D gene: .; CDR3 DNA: TGCGCCAGCAGCCATTGGAGTTACAATGAGCAGTTCTTC; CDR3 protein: CASSHWSYNEQFF
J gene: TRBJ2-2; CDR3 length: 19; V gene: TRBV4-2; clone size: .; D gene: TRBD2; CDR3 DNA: TGTGCCAGCAGCCAATCTACCGGGACTAGCGGGAGGGCCACCGGGGAGCTGTTTTTT; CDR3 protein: CASSQSTGTSGRATGELFF
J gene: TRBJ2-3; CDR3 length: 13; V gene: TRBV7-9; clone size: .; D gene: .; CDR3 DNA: TGTGCCAGCAGCTTAGATTCGGCCGATACGCAGTATTTT; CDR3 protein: CASSLDSADTQYF